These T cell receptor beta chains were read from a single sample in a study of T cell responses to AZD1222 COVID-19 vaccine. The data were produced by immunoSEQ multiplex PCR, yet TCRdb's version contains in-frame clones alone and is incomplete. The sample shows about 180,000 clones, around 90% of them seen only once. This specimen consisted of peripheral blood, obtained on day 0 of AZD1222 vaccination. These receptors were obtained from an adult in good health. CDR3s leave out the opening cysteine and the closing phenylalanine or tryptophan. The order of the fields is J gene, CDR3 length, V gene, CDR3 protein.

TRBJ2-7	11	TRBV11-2	ASSLGVMGQGG
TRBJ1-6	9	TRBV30	AWSGGAPLH
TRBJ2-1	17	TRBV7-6	ASSLADYLRDRWDNEQF
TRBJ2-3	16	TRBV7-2	ASSLSPSGRAPVDTQY
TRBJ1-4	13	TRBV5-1	ASSLVSRADEKLF
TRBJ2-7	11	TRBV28	ASSFGLTYEQY
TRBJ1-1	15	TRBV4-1	ASSLGGIGAANTEAF
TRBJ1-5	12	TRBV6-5	ASSYSFWDQPQH
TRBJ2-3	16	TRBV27	ASSLSVGEALGTDTQY
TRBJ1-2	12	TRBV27	ASSPLGRGYGYT
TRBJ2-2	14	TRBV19	ASSSGQGAGTGELF
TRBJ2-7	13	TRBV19	ASSPTDSKGREQY
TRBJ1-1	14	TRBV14	ASSASGGQGRAEAF
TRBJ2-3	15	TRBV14	ASSPRGLASYTDTQY
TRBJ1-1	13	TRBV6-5	ASSYSPGAITEAF
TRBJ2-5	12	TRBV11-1	ASSELRGRETQY
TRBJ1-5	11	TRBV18	ASSTPGGQPQH
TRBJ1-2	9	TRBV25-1	ASSADYGYT
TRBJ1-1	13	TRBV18	ASSPGTGGYTEAF
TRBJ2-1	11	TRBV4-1	ASSGTSYNEQF
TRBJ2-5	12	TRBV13	ASSFPGQKETQY
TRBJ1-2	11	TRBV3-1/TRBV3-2	ASSQADSYGYT
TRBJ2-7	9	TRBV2	ASSELYEQY
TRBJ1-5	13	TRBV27	ASSSVGGFNQPQH
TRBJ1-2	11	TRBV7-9	ASSLDQRYGYT
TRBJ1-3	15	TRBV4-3	ASSQDGESHSGNTIY
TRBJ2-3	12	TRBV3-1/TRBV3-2	ASSQPGFTDTQY
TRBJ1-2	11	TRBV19	ASRGRANYGYT
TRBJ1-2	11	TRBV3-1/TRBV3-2	ASSQVANYGYT
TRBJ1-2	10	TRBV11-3	ASSLEGFGYT
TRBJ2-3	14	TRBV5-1	ASSLVTGGFTDTQY
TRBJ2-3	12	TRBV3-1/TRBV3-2	ASSSTGGKDTQY
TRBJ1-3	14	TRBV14	ASSQPGAFSGNTIY
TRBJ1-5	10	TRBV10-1	ASSEGLQPQH
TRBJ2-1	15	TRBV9	ASSPTGGAGAYNEQF
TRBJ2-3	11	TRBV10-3	AISLESTDTQY
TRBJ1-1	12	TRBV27	ASSLRGQGSEAF
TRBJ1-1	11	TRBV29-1	SVVRQGGTEAF
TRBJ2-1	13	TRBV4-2	ASSQVGEFPDEQF
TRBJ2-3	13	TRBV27	ASNPLGPSTDTQY
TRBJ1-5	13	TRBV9	ASSGRRGGNQPQH
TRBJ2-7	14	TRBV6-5	ASSYSPRGLSYEQY
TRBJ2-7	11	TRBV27	ASSLVGTYEQY
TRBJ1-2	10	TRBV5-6	ASSLVGDGYT
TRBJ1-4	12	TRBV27	ASSVDRVGEKLF
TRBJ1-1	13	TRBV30	AWGPWTGVNTEAF
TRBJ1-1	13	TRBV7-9	ASSLDGHPTTEAF
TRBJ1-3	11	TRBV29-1	SATGEVGNTIY
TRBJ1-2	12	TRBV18	ASSQQRTGNGYT
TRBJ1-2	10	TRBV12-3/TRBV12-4	ANYGGNYGYT
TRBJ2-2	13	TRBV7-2	ASSFLGARSGELF
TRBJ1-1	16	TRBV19	ASGKTGQGSRMNTEAF